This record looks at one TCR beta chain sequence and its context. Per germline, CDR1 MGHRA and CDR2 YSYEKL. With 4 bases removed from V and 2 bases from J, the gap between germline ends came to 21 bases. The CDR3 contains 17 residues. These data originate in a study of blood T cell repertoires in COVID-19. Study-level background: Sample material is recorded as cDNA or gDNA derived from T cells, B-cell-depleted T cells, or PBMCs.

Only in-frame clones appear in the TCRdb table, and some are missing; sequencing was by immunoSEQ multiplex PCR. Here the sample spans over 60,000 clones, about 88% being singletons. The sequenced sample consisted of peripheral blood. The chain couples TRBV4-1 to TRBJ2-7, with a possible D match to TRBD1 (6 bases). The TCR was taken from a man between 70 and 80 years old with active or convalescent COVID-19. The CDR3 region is CASSPTVGGQLTYEQYF. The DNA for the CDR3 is TGCGCCAGCAGCCCCACCGTAGGGGGACAACTAACCTACGAGCAGTACTTC.